This is a list of T cell receptor beta chains from one sample in a study of CD8 T cells in ankylosing spondylitis. TCRdb reprocessed the 5' RACE reads via MiXCR and lists one record per CDR3 protein. The table has tens of thousands of distinct CDR3 sequences, approximately 3.6% seen once; the top ten hold 4%. Sequencing was performed on blood, either unsorted or a sorted T cell fraction (not recorded which). Every receptor here comes from a female donor with ankylosing spondylitis or in good health (not recorded which). The CDR3 runs from the conserved cysteine through the conserved F or W. The D gene is left open where the match is weak. Clone sizes are given selectively: once, few, many, or a class where the clone is expanded.

>TRBJ2-7|many|TRBD2|TRBV9
TGTGCCAGCAGCCCCCATAGCGGGGGGGTTTCCTACGAGCAGTACTTC
CASSPHSGGVSYEQYF
>TRBJ1-3|many|TRBD1|TRBV9
TGTGCCAGCAGCGTACAGGGGGCTATTGGAAACACCATATATTTT
CASSVQGAIGNTIYF
>TRBJ2-2|many|-|TRBV9
TGTGCCAGCAGCGCGGTGCCGGGGAACACCGGGGAGCTGTTTTTT
CASSAVPGNTGELFF
>TRBJ2-2|many|-|TRBV9
TGTGCCAGCCGCCTTGACAAGGGCACCGGGGAGCTGTTTTTT
CASRLDKGTGELFF
>TRBJ2-1|-|TRBD2|TRBV9
TGTGCCAGCAGCGCTAGCGGGGCGCTTCCAGGGGAGCAGTTCTTC
CASSASGALPGEQFF
>TRBJ2-1|many|-|TRBV9
TGTGCCAGCAGCGAGACCTCAGGAGATGAGCAGTTCTTC
CASSETSGDEQFF
>TRBJ2-2|many|TRBD2|TRBV9
TGTGCCAGCAGCCTCGGACTAGCGGGGGGGCCGGGCACCGGGGAGCTGTTTTTT
CASSLGLAGGPGTGELFF
>TRBJ1-5|many|TRBD1|TRBV9
TGTGCCAGCAGCCCTGGGACAGGGATAGTTGCTGGTAGCAATCAGCCCCAGCATTTT
CASSPGTGIVAGSNQPQHF
>TRBJ1-6|many|-|TRBV9
TGTGCCAGCAGTATTGAGCCTAGGTCACCCCTCCACTTT
CASSIEPRSPLHF
>TRBJ2-3|many|TRBD2|TRBV9
TGTGCCAGCAGTCGACTAGCGGGGGAGGGAGATACGCAGTATTTT
CASSRLAGEGDTQYF
>TRBJ2-7|-|-|TRBV9
TGTGCCAGCAGCGTAGGGCCCGGGGGCTGGGGTTACGAGCAGTACTTC
CASSVGPGGWGYEQYF
>TRBJ1-4|many|-|TRBV9
TGTGCCAGCACCCCCCAGGGGACTACCAATGAAAAACTGTTTTTT
CASTPQGTTNEKLFF
>TRBJ1-4|many|TRBD1|TRBV9
TGTGCCAGCAGCGTAGAGGGACAGAATGAAAAACTGTTTTTT
CASSVEGQNEKLFF
>TRBJ2-7|many|TRBD1|TRBV9
TGTGCCAGCAGCGTAAGAGGACAGGGGATAGACGAGCAGTACTTC
CASSVRGQGIDEQYF
>TRBJ1-6|many|-|TRBV9
TGTGCCAGCAGCCCCCCGGTTTTTAATTCACCCCTCCACTTT
CASSPPVFNSPLHF